This TCR delta chain was captured in a study of gamma-delta T cells after stem cell transplantation. CDR1 and CDR2 (germline): TSWWSYY, QGS. The CDR3 has 18 amino acids. Trimming pared 0 bases from V and 2 bases from J, leaving 19 bases between. TCRdb reanalysed the RT-PCR reads via CATT. The sample lists some 3,000 delta-chain clones, 30% occurring once. The TCR originated in a human donor. It is not recorded whose cells these are; they may come from a transplant donor. Sequencing input: gamma-delta T cells. The genes are TRDV1 and TRDJ1; D possibly corresponds to TRDD3 (8 bases). This CDR3 reads CALGELFLQGYATDKLIF. The CDR3 DNA reads as TGTGCTCTTGGGGAACTTTTCCTACAGGGATACGCAACCGATAAACTCATCTTT.